The 6 T cell receptor beta chains listed next were all sequenced from one sample in a study of T cell clonality in common variable immunodeficiency. Profiling relied on immunoSEQ multiplex PCR, and the TCRdb table lists in-frame clones only, not all of them. In total the sample includes about 52,000 clones, none of them seen once. Sequencing was done on a sample of peripheral blood mononuclear cells. The receptors originated from a person between 18 and 70 years old in good health.

Points on this clone: The observed sequence ends 3 residues before the CDR3 terminus, with the missing tail filled in from the germline J gene. The V gene is TRBV7-8, the J gene TRBJ1-4; D gene unclear. This CDR3 region has 17 residues. Trimming took off 2 bases at V and 6 bases at J, with 19 bases between the two ends. Germline loops: CDR1 SGHVS, CDR2 FQNEAQ. The CDR3 protein is CASSLLRGGRVDEKLFF. The DNA read from the CDR3 is TGTGCCAGCAGCTTACTTCGGGGTGGGAGGGTTGATGAAAAA. The variable domain in full, with the rest retrieved from reference TRBV7-8 and TRBJ1-4, is GAGVSQSPRYKVAKRGQDVALRCDPISGHVSLFWYQQALGQGPEFLTYFQNEAQLDKSGLPSDRFFAERPEGSVSTLKIQRTQQEDSAVYLCASSLLRGGRVDEKLFFGSGTQLSVL.

This clone was detected many times. The CDR3 spells CASCCYQGTDTQYF. The CDR3 DNA, read in part, is TGTGCCAGCTGTTGTTATCAGGGCACAGATACG. The chain employs TRBV6-2 or TRBV6-3 and TRBJ2-3; D gene uncertain. The read ends 3 residues shy of where the CDR3 ends; the end is completed using the germline J gene. CDR3 length: 14 residues. The germline CDR1 and CDR2 sequences are MNHEY and SVGEGT. Trimming shortened V by 8 bases and J by 1 base, and 13 bases separated the two germline ends.

This clone showed up many times. The read finishes 3 residues shy of the CDR3 end, and the germline J gene is used to complete it. The chain joins TRBV5-1 to TRBJ2-5, with D unclear. Trimming removed 5 bases from V and 0 bases from J, with 11 bases in between. CDR3 length equals 14 residues. Germline loops: CDR1 SGHRS, CDR2 YFSETQ. Incomplete CDR3 DNA: TGCGCCAGCAGGATGACTCTGAACCAAGAGACC. Amino acid sequence: CASRMTLNQET. The complete CDR3 sequence is CASRMTLNQETQYF. Looking up the rest from reference TRBV5-1 and TRBJ2-5 gives the full variable domain: KAGVTQTPRYLIKTRGQQVTLSCSPISGHRSVSWYQQTPGQGLQFLFEYFSETQRNKGNFPGRFSGRQFSNSRSEMNVSTLELGDSALYLCASRMTLNQETQYFGPGTRLLVL.

This clone turned up a few times. Read sequence stops 3 residues before the CDR3 end, and the germline J gene provides the missing end. The chain uses TRBV5-1 and TRBJ1-2; D gene unclear. Germline lookup yields CDR1 SGHRS and CDR2 YFSETQ. The CDR3 spans 12 residues. Incomplete CDR3 DNA: TGCGCCAGCAGCTTGGAGGGCGACGAC. It translates to CASSLEGDD. The full CDR3 protein reads CASSLEGDDYTF. The full variable domain, rest sourced from reference TRBV5-1 and TRBJ1-2, is KAGVTQTPRYLIKTRGQQVTLSCSPISGHRSVSWYQQTPGQGLQFLFEYFSETQRNKGNFPGRFSGRQFSNSRSEMNVSTLELGDSALYLCASSLEGDDYTFGSGTRLTVV.

As for this clone: The CDR3 end falls 3 residues outside the read, so it is completed with the germline J gene. J is TRBJ1-2 and V is TRBV6-2 or TRBV6-3, with TRBD1 identical over 7 bases. Germline V gene data show CDR1 as MNHEY and CDR2 as SVGEGT. The CDR3 consists of 15 residues. The CDR3 here is CASSSSTGSSYDYTF. The covered CDR3 bases are TGTGCCAGCAGTTCGTCGACAGGGAGCTCCTACGAC.

This clone came up many times. The read ends 3 residues shy of where the CDR3 ends; the end is completed using the germline J gene. The chain carries TRBV6-4 and TRBJ2-2, with no clear D. Germline CDR1 is MRHNA and CDR2 is SNTAGT. The CDR3 runs 14 residues. V was cut by 4 bases and J by 0 bases, with 6 bases left in between. CDR3 residues: CASSANANTGELFF. The DNA read from the CDR3 is TGTGCCAGCAGTGCTAACGCGAACACCGGGGAG.